A selection of T cell receptor beta chains follows, all from one sample in a study of regulatory T cells in long-lasting Graves disease. TCRdb recomputed calls from the multiplex PCR reads with MiXCR, one row per CDR3 protein. The sample carries about 450,000 distinct CDR3 sequences, about 17% recorded once. The sample was also linked to a second study, of T cells in Graves' hyperthyroidism and ophthalmopathy.

The sequencing here drew on peripheral blood mononuclear cells (PBMCs), taken at new diagnosis, from a patient treated with antithyroid drugs. These receptors originate from a woman in her thirties with Graves disease. Both conserved end residues are part of each CDR3. The order of the fields is D gene, J gene, clone size, V gene, CDR3 DNA, CDR3 protein. D genes are given only for firm matches. Clone size, where shown, is once, few, many, or a class for clones that have expanded.

TRBD1 TRBJ2-5 many TRBV3-1 TGTGCCAGCAGCCAAGATTGGACAGGGGGCGAGACCCAGTACTTC CASSQDWTGGETQYF
TRBD1 TRBJ2-7 - TRBV4-1 TGCGCCAGCAGCCAAAGACAGGGGAGGTACGAGCAGTACTTC CASSQRQGRYEQYF
TRBD1 TRBJ1-1 few TRBV15 TGTGCCACCAGCAGAGATTACAGGGGCGCTGAAGCTTTCTTT CATSRDYRGAEAFF
TRBD2 TRBJ2-2 many TRBV20-1 TGCAGTGCTAGAGGCGGACTAGCGGGAGGCCGCGGGGAGCTGTTTTTT CSARGGLAGGRGELFF
- TRBJ2-5 many TRBV24-1 TGTGCCACCAGTGGGGCGGCTGGGATGGGGTTAGAGACCCAGTACTTC CATSGAAGMGLETQYF
- TRBJ1-2 - TRBV3-1 TGTGCCAGCAGCCAAGAGGACAGAAATAACTATGGCTACACCTTC CASSQEDRNNYGYTF
- TRBJ2-7 many TRBV12-3/TRBV12-4 TGTGCCAGCAGTTTAGAGACTACCGGGGGCTACGAGCAGTACTTC CASSLETTGGYEQYF
- TRBJ2-7 few TRBV28 TGTGCCAGCACTCTTCGCGGAGGCCTTGAGCAGTACTTC CASTLRGGLEQYF
TRBD1 TRBJ1-1 - TRBV28 TGTGCCAGCAGTTTCCAAACCCCGACAGGGTGGGACACTGAAGCTTTCTTT CASSFQTPTGWDTEAFF
- TRBJ2-2 - TRBV4-3 TGCGCCAGCAGCCCGCGGCCTTGGGACTTCGGGCAGGGCACCGGGGAGCTGTTTTTT CASSPRPWDFGQGTGELFF
- TRBJ2-2 - TRBV4-3 TGCGCCAGCGGAGGGCCTGAGGGTTCCGGGGAGCTGTTTTTT CASGGPEGSGELFF
TRBD1 TRBJ1-6 many TRBV2 TGTGCCAGCAGGACACGCCAGGGGGATGCTTCACCCCTCCACTTT CASRTRQGDASPLHF
TRBD1 TRBJ2-1 many TRBV7-8 TGTGCCAGCAGCTTAGCGCAGGGGCAGGGGGACTACAATGAGCAGTTCTTC CASSLAQGQGDYNEQFF
- TRBJ2-2 many TRBV15 TGTGCCACCAGCAGAGATAGGAGCTCCGGGGAGCTGTTTTTT CATSRDRSSGELFF
TRBD1 TRBJ1-1 many TRBV27 TGTGCCAGCAGTCAAAGCTATACACAGGGGGTAGGAGGTACTGAAGCTTTCTTT CASSQSYTQGVGGTEAFF
TRBD2 TRBJ2-1 once TRBV6-5 TGTGCCAGCAGTTCCGCCGGGACTAGCGGGACGGCTCTGAAGCAGTTCTTC CASSSAGTSGTALKQFF
- TRBJ2-2 - TRBV5-4 TGTGCCAGCAGCCCGGGACTTCCAGCGAACACCGGGGAGCTGTTTTTT CASSPGLPANTGELFF